The TCR beta chain under discussion was sequenced for a study of blood T cells in healthy people across ages. Study results and limitations: It was held that the diversity estimates obtained from one million T cells were underestimates. Aged donors had fewer naive CD4+ cells and lower diversity than long-lived donors.

This clonotype was seen at least ten times. As yet, its antigen is unknown. Healthy Caucasian individuals from Russia aged roughly 6 to 100 served as donors. CDR1 MDHEN and CDR2 SYDVKM come from the germline V gene. The CDR3 covers 14 residues. V dropped 11 bases and J dropped 3 bases, with 16 bases sitting between them. Using a J-beta primer mix together with a sample-barcoded 5' primer, a second PCR was run for about 6 to 12 cycles. A minimum of 2.5 million CDR3-containing paired-end reads was obtained for each sample. TCRdb passed the 5' RACE reads through MiXCR, listing each CDR3 protein once. In the table there are about 730,000 distinct CDR3 sequences, around 46% of which are singletons.

The chain employs TRBV28 and TRBJ2-2; the D gene could be TRBD1 or TRBD2 (6 bases each). This TCR came from a woman aged 60 to 75 in good health. Sequenced input: blood. CDR3 sequence: CAQDGGPDTGELFF. The DNA of the CDR3 is TGTGCCCAAGACGGGGGCCCGGACACCGGGGAGCTGTTTTTT.